This T cell receptor beta chain was identified during a study of PD-1 blockade in classical Hodgkin lymphoma (dated by TCRdb to 2018 to 2020). At the level of the whole study: Nivolumab dosing was 3 mg/kg intravenously every 2 weeks, continuing until either disease progression or unacceptable toxicity. To define a peripheral blood immune signature of response to PD-1 blockade in classical Hodgkin lymphoma, the study combined TCR beta sequencing with CyTOF. Broad study findings and their caveats: Patients starting nivolumab less than 1 year after ASCT had lower diversity and were excluded from later analyses to avoid confounding by immune reconstitution. Baseline TCR diversity was reported to be lower in newly diagnosed patients than in healthy donors, and even lower in relapsed/refractory patients. The study covered only a single clinical trial cohort, and the causes of the repertoire differences, possibly disease activity or prior therapy, were still not defined. Trial patients with a complete response had baseline diversity similar to that of newly diagnosed patients, while partial responders and progressors had significantly lower diversity. By C4D1, a significant rise was seen in CD4+ TCR diversity but not in CD8+ TCR diversity (p=0.0027 vs p=0.16), and the rise was most apparent among complete responders (p=0.02).

Genomic DNA was extracted with the Qiagen DNeasy kit from unsorted PBMCs and from negatively selected CD4+ and CD8+ fractions. Amplification of TCR beta CDR3 regions was done by immunoSEQ multiplex PCR with primers that anneal to V and J segments. A synthetic immune receptor repertoire was used to minimize amplification bias, and remaining bias was computationally removed after sequencing. In the authors' own workflow: Repertoire diversity was quantified as the Shannon entropy index using custom Python scripts. Unsorted, CD4+ and CD8+ repertoires were analyzed separately, except in combined analyses where CD4+ and CD8+ sequences were merged in silico. Clonal expansion was defined as a frequency increase of at least 2-fold after treatment compared with C1D1, and clones undetected at baseline were assigned a pseudocount of 0.5. Singleton clones were defined as clones with 0 or 1 copy at C1D1, and non-singleton clones were defined as clones with 2 or more copies. Clones expanded in unsorted samples were labelled as CD4+, CD8+ or unknown by matching protein sequences in sorted samples from the same patient. Diversity changes from C1D1 to C4D1 were tested in paired samples using Wilcoxon tests. As stored in TCRdb, this immuneACCESS dataset retains in-frame rearrangements with V and J assigned. A fraction of the clones does not appear; measured against another copy, unresolved V genes explain less than half of the discrepancy, and the remainder lacks a known reason. V, J and clone size are taken as reported in that table, and D and trimming were inferred from the DNA itself. The sample table shows 20,000 to 30,000 clones, and more than 60% are seen once. Nearly 8% of the sample comes from the top ten.

On this clone: Its antigen target is currently unknown. No per-base quality is available; no much larger clone lies one base away.

The time point label for this specimen denotes: cycle 2 day 1 (C2D1) of nivolumab. All trial patients had relapsed after autologous stem cell transplantation, with cohorts A, B and C differing in prior brentuximab vedotin exposure. The trial cohort was composed of under 70 patients with relapsed/refractory classical Hodgkin lymphoma, for whom complete response, partial response or progressive disease was recorded as best overall response. Single-agent nivolumab was administered to trial patients in the multi-cohort phase II CheckMate 205 trial. An independent review committee assessed best overall response using the 2007 International Working Group response criteria. PBMCs from the trial were collected at three points: immediately before nivolumab initiation (C1D1), and during therapy at cycle 2 day 1 and cycle 4 day 1. Peripheral blood was collected in 8 mL Vacutainer Cell Preparation Tubes, from which PBMCs were isolated by centrifugation and then cryopreserved.

Taken from cysteine to phenylalanine, the CDR3 has 14 residues. Just CDR3 DNA is preserved here, 42 bases in frame from base 1. Based on the germline V gene (reference sequence), the CDR1 and CDR2 sequences are LNHDA and SQIVND. At the junction V is shortened by 10 bases and J by 9 bases; bases outside the gene matches: 10. The receptor chain draws on TRBV19 and TRBJ2-1, and 12 junction bases match TRBD2. The sequence was collected from a human donor with classical Hodgkin lymphoma. The specimen was peripheral blood mononuclear cells (PBMCs), collected before the second cycle of nivolumab. The DNA sequence follows: TGTGCCACCGAGCGACTAGCGGGAGTTGGTGAGCAGTTCTTC. This gives the protein CATERLAGVGEQFF.